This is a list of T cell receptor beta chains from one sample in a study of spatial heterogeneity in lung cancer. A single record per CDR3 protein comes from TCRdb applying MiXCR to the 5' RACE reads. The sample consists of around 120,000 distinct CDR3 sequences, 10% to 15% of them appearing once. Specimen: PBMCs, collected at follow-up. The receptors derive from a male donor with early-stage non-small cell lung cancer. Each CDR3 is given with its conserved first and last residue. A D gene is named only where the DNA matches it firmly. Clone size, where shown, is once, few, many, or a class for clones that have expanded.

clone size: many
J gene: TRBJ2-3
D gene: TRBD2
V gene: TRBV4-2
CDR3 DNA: TGTGCCAGCAGACCAAGCGGGGGGGCCGGAGATACGCAGTATTTT
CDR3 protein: CASRPSGGAGDTQYF

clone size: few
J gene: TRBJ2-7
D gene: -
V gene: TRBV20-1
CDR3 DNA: TGCAGTGCTAGTGTTAGCCGTTACGAGCAGTACTTC
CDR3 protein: CSASVSRYEQYF

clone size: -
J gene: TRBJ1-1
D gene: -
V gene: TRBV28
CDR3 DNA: TGTGCCAGCAGGCGACAGCTAATGAACACTGAAGCTTTCTTT
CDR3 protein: CASRRQLMNTEAFF

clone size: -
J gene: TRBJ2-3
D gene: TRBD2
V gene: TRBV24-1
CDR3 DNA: TGTGCCACCAGTGCTGGTAGCGGGGGCCACACAGATACGCAGTATTTT
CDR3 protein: CATSAGSGGHTDTQYF

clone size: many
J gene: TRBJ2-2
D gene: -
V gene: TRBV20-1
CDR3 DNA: TGCAGCGGCGTAAGTAGCGGTCACACCGGGGAGCTGTTTTTT
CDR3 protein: CSGVSSGHTGELFF

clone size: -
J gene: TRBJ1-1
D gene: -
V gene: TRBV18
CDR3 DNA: TGTGCCAGCTCACCTACACAGAGGAGGGAGACCACTGAAGCTTTCTTT
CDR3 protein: CASSPTQRRETTEAFF

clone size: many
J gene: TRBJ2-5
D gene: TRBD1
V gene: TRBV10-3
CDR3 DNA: TGTGCCATCAGTGAGAACAGGGGGATCCAAGAGACCCAGTACTTC
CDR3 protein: CAISENRGIQETQYF

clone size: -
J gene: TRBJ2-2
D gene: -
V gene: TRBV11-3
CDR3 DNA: TGTGCCAGCAGCTCGGACAGTAACACCGGGGAGCTGTTTTTT
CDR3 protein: CASSSDSNTGELFF

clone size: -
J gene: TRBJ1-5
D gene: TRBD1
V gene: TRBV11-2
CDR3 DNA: TGTGCCAGCAGCCCCCTAGGACAGGGACAACAGCCCCAGCATTTT
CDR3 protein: CASSPLGQGQQPQHF

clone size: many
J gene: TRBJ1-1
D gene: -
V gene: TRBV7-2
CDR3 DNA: TGTGCCAGCAGCCCAAGACAGATGAACACTGAAGCTTTCTTT
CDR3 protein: CASSPRQMNTEAFF

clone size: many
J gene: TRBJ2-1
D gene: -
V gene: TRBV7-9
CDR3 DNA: TGTGCCAGCAGCTTCAGAGATGAGCAGTTCTTC
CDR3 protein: CASSFRDEQFF

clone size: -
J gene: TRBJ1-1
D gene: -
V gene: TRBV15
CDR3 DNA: TGTGCCACCAGCAGAGCCAGGGCCTCTGAAGCTTTCTTT
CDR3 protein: CATSRARASEAFF

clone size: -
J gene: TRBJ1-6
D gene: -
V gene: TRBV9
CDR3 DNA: TGTGCCAGCAGCGTAGCTGAACAGCCTAATTCACCCCTCCACTTT
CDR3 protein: CASSVAEQPNSPLHF

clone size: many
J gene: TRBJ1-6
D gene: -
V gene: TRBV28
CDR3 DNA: TGTGCCAGTATTTTATCCGGGACTAATAATTCACCCCTCCACTTT
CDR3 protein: CASILSGTNNSPLHF